This entry is about one TCR beta chain. Repertoires were generated with immunoSEQ multiplex PCR, while TCRdb's copy carries only in-frame clones and drops some. The sample records about 69,000 clones, approximately 86% being singletons. These data originate in a study of blood T cell repertoires in COVID-19. Study in general: Some COVID-19 samples were acute and others convalescent; all came from the United States, Italy and Spain. From T cells, B-cell-depleted T cells, or PBMCs came the material, which was cDNA or gDNA.

V was pared by 6 bases and J by 4 bases, with 4 bases of the junction left unmatched. CDR1 is SGHAT, CDR2 FQNNGV, per germline. The CDR3 has 13 amino acids. Material for sequencing was peripheral blood. The receptor was isolated from a man aged 35-49 years with COVID-19, enrolled during active disease. This chain uses TRBV11-2 with TRBJ2-7, with 9 bases lining up with TRBD1. CDR3 sequence (DNA): TGTGCCAGCAGGCTGACAGGGGGATACGAGCAGTACTTC. This gives the protein CASRLTGGYEQYF.